These 24 T cell receptor beta chains originate from one sample sequenced in a study of PD-L1 blockade in urothelial cancer. This table comes from immunoSEQ multiplex PCR, and its TCRdb copy is limited to in-frame clones, with some not included. The sample consists of 100,000 or so clones, approximately 90% of them appearing once. The source material was PBMCs, sampled around atezolizumab (anti-PD-L1) treatment. The receptors here all came from a woman aged 80 or over with urothelial cancer.

The J gene is TRBJ1-2, the V gene TRBV6-5; D ambiguous. Trimming took 0 bases from V and 4 from J, leaving 12 bases between them. There are 15 residues in the CDR3. Germline CDR1 and CDR2: MNHEY and SVGAGI. As DNA, the CDR3 is TGTGCCAGCAGTTACTCGAGATCGCCCGGCTATGGCTACACCTTC. Translation gives CASSYSRSPGYGYTF.

The chain has TRBV5-6 and TRBJ1-2; 8 bases fit TRBD1. This CDR3 has 14 amino acids. With 0 bases clipped from V and 6 bases from J, the junction kept 4 bases outside the gene matches. Germline V gene data show CDR1 as SGHDT and CDR2 as YYEEEE. The CDR3 loop is CASSLGQGSHGYTF. The CDR3 DNA reads as TGTGCCAGCAGCTTGGGACAGGGGTCCCATGGCTACACCTTC.

The rearrangement uses TRBV7-6 and TRBJ2-7, with 10 nucleotides matching TRBD2. V was clipped by 3 bases and J by 0 bases; unmatched bases: 11. Germline CDR1 is SGHVS and CDR2 is FNYEAQ. CDR3 length equals 18 residues. CDR3 amino acids: CASSLRASGGPSSYEQYF. CDR3 DNA: TGTGCCAGCAGCTTGAGGGCTAGCGGGGGACCTAGCTCCTACGAGCAGTACTTC.

This clone came up once. The rearrangement uses TRBV9 and TRBJ2-7, with D possibly TRBD2 on 5 matching bases. Germline V CDR1 and CDR2: SGDLS, YYNGEE. The CDR3 is made up of 13 amino acids. The germline V and J ends were trimmed by 0 bases and 3 bases, with 7 bases remaining between them. CDR3 DNA: TGTGCCAGCAGCGTAGGGGGAGTCTACGAGCAGTACTTC. This codes for CASSVGGVYEQYF.

The chain joins TRBV30 to TRBJ1-5; 8 bases agree with TRBD1. The CDR3 runs 16 residues. Germline V gene data show CDR1 as GTSNPN and CDR2 as SVGIG (reference sequence). V lost 0 bases to trimming and J lost 6 bases; unmatched junction nucleotides: 10. CDR3 loop: CAWSVVGQGAGQPQHF. Written as DNA, the CDR3 is TGTGCCTGGAGTGTGGTCGGGCAGGGGGCTGGTCAGCCCCAGCATTTT.

This clone was observed once. The rearrangement links TRBV14 to TRBJ2-3; 9 bases map to TRBD2. Germline CDR1 is SGHDN and CDR2 is FVKESK. The junction had 20 bases not matched to a gene; V was cut back by 4 bases and J by 3 bases. The CDR3 loop spans 20 amino acids. The DNA of the CDR3 is TGTGCCAGCAGCCCCTTAGGGAGGCTAGCGGGGAAGTTTAGGACAGATACGCAGTATTTT. Amino acid sequence: CASSPLGRLAGKFRTDTQYF.

The V call is TRBV15, the J call TRBJ2-7; D may be TRBD2 (7 bases). CDR3 length: 14 amino acids. Germline CDR1 and CDR2: LNHNV and YYDKDF (reference sequence). The germline V and J ends were trimmed by 5 bases and 7 bases, with 18 bases remaining between them. Here the CDR3 reads CATSSDRGAFEQYF. The CDR3 DNA is TGTGCCACCAGCTCAGACCGGGGGGCCTTTGAGCAGTACTTC.

The V call is TRBV7-9, the J call TRBJ1-1; tentative D call: TRBD1 (6 bases). This CDR3 comprises 16 residues. V was pared by 5 bases and J by 6 bases, with 22 bases between. Per the germline V gene, CDR1 is SEHNR and CDR2 is FQNEAQ (reference sequence). This CDR3 reads CASSRGGGGGMAEAFF. The CDR3, as DNA: TGTGCCAGCAGCCGCGGGGGCGGGGGCGGAATGGCTGAAGCTTTCTTT.

The chain is built from TRBV6-6 and TRBJ1-4; tentative D call: TRBD1 (5 bases). The CDR3 loop spans 14 amino acids. The germline gives CDR1 MNHNY, CDR2 SVGAGI (reference sequence). Between the trimmed V and J ends, which lost 10 bases and 3 bases, there was a span of 15 bases. CDR3 sequence (DNA): TGTGCCACTCTCCGGGGGGACGCTAATGAAAAACTGTTTTTT. Translating it yields CATLRGDANEKLFF.

This sequence joins TRBV18 and TRBJ1-1; D gene uncertain. CDR1 is KGHSH and CDR2 is LQKENI in the germline V gene. The germline V and J ends were trimmed by 2 bases and 4 bases, with 11 bases remaining between them. The CDR3 consists of 14 residues. CDR3 region: CASSPGATGTEAFF. DNA for the CDR3: TGTGCCAGCTCACCAGGCGCGACGGGCACTGAAGCTTTCTTT.

The chain is built from TRBV5-1 and TRBJ2-7; TRBD2 might be the D (6 bases). Germline V CDR1 and CDR2: SGHRS, YFSETQ. The CDR3 spans 13 residues. V lost 4 bases, J lost 4 bases, and 12 bases lay in between. CDR3 region: CASSPEGRYEQYF. In DNA form, the CDR3 reads TGCGCCAGCAGCCCTGAAGGGAGGTACGAGCAGTACTTC.

This chain links TRBV9 with TRBJ2-2; D gene unclear. This CDR3 is built from 14 residues. Germline V CDR1 and CDR2: SGDLS, YYNGEE. Between the trimmed V and J ends, which lost 0 bases and 6 bases, there was a span of 9 bases. As DNA, the CDR3 is TGTGCCAGCAGCGTAGCTCCGGTTCCCGGGGAGCTGTTTTTT. Encoded protein: CASSVAPVPGELFF.

The V and J genes are TRBV7-3 and TRBJ2-2; TRBD1 matches 7 bases. This CDR3 comprises 19 residues. CDR1 is SGHTA and CDR2 is FQGTGA in the germline V gene. V was pared by 4 bases and J by 2 bases, with 16 bases of the junction left unmatched. Here the CDR3 reads CASSSPITPDRANTGELFF. For the CDR3, the DNA is TGTGCCAGCAGCTCTCCCATAACGCCAGACAGGGCAAACACCGGGGAGCTGTTTTTT. Supplemented by reference TRBV7-3 and TRBJ2-2, the full variable domain reads GAGVSQTPSNKVTEKGKYVELRCDPISGHTALYWYRQSLGQGPEFLIYFQGTGAADDSGLPNDRFFAVRPEGSVSTLKIQRTERGDSAVYLCASSSPITPDRANTGELFFGEGSRLTVL.

The chain employs TRBV5-1 and TRBJ2-7; 12 bases match TRBD2. This CDR3 has 17 residues. CDR1 is SGHRS and CDR2 is YFSETQ in the germline V gene. With V trimmed by 1 base and J by 1 base, 6 bases remained unmatched. The CDR3 DNA reads TGCGCCAGCAGCTTGCCTCGAGGGACTAGCGGGTCCTACGAGCAGTACTTC. Translated, it gives CASSLPRGTSGSYEQYF.

The J gene is TRBJ1-1, the V gene TRBV18; possibly TRBD1 for D (6 bases). V was pared by 2 bases and J by 0 bases, with 10 bases between. Germline V gives CDR1 KGHSH, CDR2 LQKENI. The CDR3 has 15 residues. DNA for the CDR3: TGTGCCAGCTCACCAACCGGGACAATGAACACTGAAGCTTTCTTT. Its protein is CASSPTGTMNTEAFF.

The chain's CDR3 is CASSLGRRNTEAFF. CDR3 DNA: TGTGCCAGCAGCTTGGGACGGAGGAACACTGAAGCTTTCTTT. The chain joins TRBV5-6 to TRBJ1-1; no clear D. This CDR3 region has 14 residues. From germline, CDR1 is SGHDT and CDR2 YYEEEE. The V end lost 0 bases, the J end lost 1 base, and 7 bases lay between the germline ends.

This rearrangement joins TRBV5-4 to TRBJ2-3, with a possible D match to TRBD1 (5 bases). This CDR3 has 13 amino acids. Trimming pared 2 bases from V and 2 bases from J, leaving 6 bases between. From germline, CDR1 is SGHNT and CDR2 YYREEE (reference sequence). The CDR3 sequence: CASSFGATDTQYF. The CDR3 region has the DNA TGTGCCAGCAGCTTTGGGGCCACAGATACGCAGTATTTT.

The genes are TRBV6-6 and TRBJ1-4; 7 bases align to TRBD1. The ends lost 2 bases at V and 3 bases at J; junction bases unmatched: 3. The CDR3 covers 15 residues. The germline gives CDR1 MNHNY, CDR2 SVGAGI (reference sequence). CDR3 region: CASSYPGQSNEKLFF. CDR3 nucleotides: TGTGCCAGCAGTTACCCGGGACAGTCTAATGAAAAACTGTTTTTT.

The V and J genes are TRBV5-1 and TRBJ1-1, with D unresolved. Germline values: CDR1 SGHRS, CDR2 YFSETQ. The germline V and J ends were trimmed by 7 bases and 0 bases, with 16 bases remaining between them. The CDR3 has 15 residues. DNA of the CDR3: TGCGCCAGCGGGCCAGGAGGAAACATGAACACTGAAGCTTTCTTT. Its translation: CASGPGGNMNTEAFF. Using reference TRBV5-1 and TRBJ1-1 for the parts outside the CDR3, the full variable domain is KAGVTQTPRYLIKTRGQQVTLSCSPISGHRSVSWYQQTPGQGLQFLFEYFSETQRNKGNFPGRFSGRQFSNSRSEMNVSTLELGDSALYLCASGPGGNMNTEAFFGQGTRLTVV.

The chain carries TRBV25-1 and TRBJ1-4; the match to TRBD1 covers 8 bases. Germline CDR1 and CDR2: MGHDK and SYGVNS. This CDR3 is 18 amino acids long. After removal of 2 bases from V and 7 bases from J, the junction contained 15 bases not matched to a gene. CDR3 amino acids: CASSEDRSWQGAREKLFF. The CDR3 nucleotides are TGTGCCAGCAGTGAAGATAGGTCCTGGCAGGGGGCGCGTGAAAAACTGTTTTTT.

The chain couples TRBV7-9 to TRBJ2-3, with 7 bases aligning to TRBD1. V dropped 5 bases and J dropped 1; count of bases not matched to a gene: 9. This CDR3 comprises 16 residues. The V gene's germline CDR1 is SEHNR and CDR2 FQNEAQ (reference sequence). The CDR3 here is CASSPLTGPGTDTQYF. The CDR3 DNA reads as TGTGCCAGCAGCCCGTTGACAGGGCCCGGCACAGATACGCAGTATTTT.

This clone appeared once. This chain joins TRBV27 and TRBJ1-1; tentatively, D is TRBD1 (6 bases). CDR1 and CDR2 from the germline V gene are MNHEY and SMNVEV (reference sequence). V shed 4 bases and J shed 11 bases, with 17 bases lying between them. This CDR3 contains 13 residues. The CDR3 is CASSSPADSEAFF. Here the CDR3 DNA reads TGTGCCAGCAGTTCACCTGCGGACAGCGAGGCTTTCTTT.

The chain couples TRBV6-6 to TRBJ1-1, with D possibly matching TRBD1 (6 bases). The CDR3 has 15 residues. Trimming removed 0 bases from V and 7 bases from J, with 15 bases in between. Germline CDR1 and CDR2: MNHNY and SVGAGI (reference sequence). This CDR3 reads CASSYSGAGRVEAFF. The DNA of the CDR3 is TGTGCCAGCAGTTACTCGGGGGCCGGGCGGGTTGAAGCTTTCTTT.

V gene TRBV29-1 combines with J gene TRBJ2-5; 9 nucleotides align to TRBD1. The CDR3 is 12 amino acids. Germline trimming cut 7 bases from V and 1 base from J; bases unmatched to any gene: 1. Germline CDR1 is SQVTM and CDR2 is ANQGSEA. The CDR3 is CSATGGQETQYF. The CDR3 bases are TGCAGCGCGACAGGGGGCCAAGAGACCCAGTACTTC.